This T cell receptor (beta chain) was retrieved from a study of radiotherapy plus CTLA-4 blockade in lung cancer. Study as a whole: Disease control reached 30% to 35%, with objective responses in 15% to 20%. General study results and limits: It was early blood T cell clone dynamics, with interferon-beta, that reportedly best predicted response. After treatment with radiotherapy plus ipilimumab, TCR clones that came from the tumor expanded in blood.

CDR1 SGDLS and CDR2 YYNGEE come from the germline V gene. The CDR3 is 14 amino acids. V gave up 2 bases and J gave up 2 bases; unmatched junction bases: 3. Assay: immunoSEQ multiplex PCR; the TCRdb copy retains only in-frame clones and omits some. The data show about 97,000 clones, approximately 72% seen once. This clone was seen just once. Antigen: not known. This chain connects TRBV9 to TRBJ2-5, with 7 nucleotides matching TRBD2. The clonotype was recovered from a human donor with non-small cell lung cancer who had a partial response to radiotherapy plus ipilimumab. Some clones in this sample may be carry-over from other donors' samples. The sample here was peripheral blood, taken from a patient treated with radiotherapy plus ipilimumab. Here the CDR3 reads CASSVSGNQETQYF. The CDR3 DNA sequence: TGTGCCAGCAGCGTGAGCGGGAATCAAGAGACCCAGTACTTC.